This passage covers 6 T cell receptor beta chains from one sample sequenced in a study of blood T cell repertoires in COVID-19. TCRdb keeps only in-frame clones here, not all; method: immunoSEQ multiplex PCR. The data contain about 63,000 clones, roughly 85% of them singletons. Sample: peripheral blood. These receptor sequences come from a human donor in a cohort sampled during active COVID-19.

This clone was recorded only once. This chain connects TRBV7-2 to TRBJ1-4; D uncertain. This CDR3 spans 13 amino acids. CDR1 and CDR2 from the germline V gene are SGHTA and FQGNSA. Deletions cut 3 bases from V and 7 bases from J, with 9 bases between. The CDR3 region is CASSFGVGEKLFF. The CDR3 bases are TGTGCCAGCAGCTTCGGGGTGGGTGAAAAACTGTTTTTT.

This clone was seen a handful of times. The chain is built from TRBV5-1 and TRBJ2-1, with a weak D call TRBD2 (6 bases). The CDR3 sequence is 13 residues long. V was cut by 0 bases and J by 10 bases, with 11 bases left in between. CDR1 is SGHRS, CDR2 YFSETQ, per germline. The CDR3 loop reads CASSLGPGGEQFF. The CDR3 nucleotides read TGCGCCAGCAGCTTGGGACCTGGAGGGGAGCAGTTCTTC.

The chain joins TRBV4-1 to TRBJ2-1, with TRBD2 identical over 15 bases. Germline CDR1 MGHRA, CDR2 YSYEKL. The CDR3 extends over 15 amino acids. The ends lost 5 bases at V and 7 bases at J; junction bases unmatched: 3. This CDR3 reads CASSFGTSGGNEQFF. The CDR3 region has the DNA TGCGCCAGCAGCTTCGGGACTAGCGGGGGGAATGAGCAGTTCTTC.

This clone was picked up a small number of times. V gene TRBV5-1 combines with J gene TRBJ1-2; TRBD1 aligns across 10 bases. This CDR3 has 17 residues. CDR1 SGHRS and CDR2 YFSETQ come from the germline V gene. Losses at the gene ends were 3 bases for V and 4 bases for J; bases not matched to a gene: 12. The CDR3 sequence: CASSSYLDRGLLYGYTF. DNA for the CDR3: TGCGCCAGCAGCTCATATCTCGACAGGGGGCTCCTCTATGGCTACACCTTC.

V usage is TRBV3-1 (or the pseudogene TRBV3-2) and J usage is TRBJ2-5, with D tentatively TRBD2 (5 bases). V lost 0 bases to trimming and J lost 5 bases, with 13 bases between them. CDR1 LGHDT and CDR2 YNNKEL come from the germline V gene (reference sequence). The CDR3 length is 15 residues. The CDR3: CASSQDPTRGETQYF. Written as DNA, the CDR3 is TGTGCCAGCAGCCAAGATCCAACTAGAGGGGAGACCCAGTACTTC.

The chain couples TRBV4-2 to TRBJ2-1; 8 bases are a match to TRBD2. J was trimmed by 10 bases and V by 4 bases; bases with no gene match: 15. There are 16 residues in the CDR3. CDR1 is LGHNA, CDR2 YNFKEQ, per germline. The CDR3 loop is CASSRGAGENGREQFF. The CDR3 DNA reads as TGTGCCAGCAGCCGGGGAGCGGGAGAAAATGGTAGAGAGCAGTTCTTC.